This T cell receptor beta chain is from a study of control samples from healthy donors and cancer patients (TCRdb year 2020). According to the germline V gene (reference sequence), CDR1 reads SGHNT and CDR2 reads YYREEE. From V the trimming removes 2 bases and from J it removes 5 bases, while the gene matches leave 5 bases of the junction unaccounted for. Its CDR3 holds 14 amino acids, cysteine through phenylalanine. The CDR3 DNA has 42 bases and is translated from base 1. Receptors were amplified or captured by the immunoSEQ multiplex PCR assay. This is the immuneACCESS table as TCRdb keeps it, with only in-frame sequences that have V and J called. A part of the clones is gone; compared with another copy, unresolved V genes explain less than half, and the rest is unexplained. For this sample the table gives more than 100,000 clones, of which 88% were detected only once. Jointly, the top ten make up roughly 3.4% of the sample.

On this clone: The target of this receptor is not known. No base quality information exists; no much larger clone differs at one position.

The specimen sequenced was blood. The chain is assembled from TRBV5-4 and TRBJ2-3; 7 central bases correspond to TRBD1. The clonotype was recovered from a man between 35 and 55 years old in good health. DNA sequence: TGTGCCAGCAGCTTAAACAGGGGCGAAGATACGCAGTATTTT. Its protein reads: CASSLNRGEDTQYF. The entire variable domain, with the stretches around the CDR3 drawn from the reference TRBV5-4 and TRBJ2-3 proteins, is ETGVTQSPTHLIKTRGQQVTLRCSSQSGHNTVSWYQQALGQGPQFIFQYYREEENGRGNFPPRFSGLQFPNYSSELNVNALELDDSALYLCASSLNRGEDTQYFGPGTRLTVL.